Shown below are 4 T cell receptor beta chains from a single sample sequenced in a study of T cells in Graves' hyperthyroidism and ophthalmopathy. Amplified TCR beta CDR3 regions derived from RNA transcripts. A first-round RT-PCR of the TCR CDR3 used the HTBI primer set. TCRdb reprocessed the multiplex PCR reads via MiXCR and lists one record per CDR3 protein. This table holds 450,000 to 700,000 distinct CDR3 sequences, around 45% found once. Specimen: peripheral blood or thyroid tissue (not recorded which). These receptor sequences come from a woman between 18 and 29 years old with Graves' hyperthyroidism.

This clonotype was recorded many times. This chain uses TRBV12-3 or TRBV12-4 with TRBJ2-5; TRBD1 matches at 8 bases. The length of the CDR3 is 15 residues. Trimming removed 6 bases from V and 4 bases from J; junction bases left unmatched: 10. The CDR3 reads CASSHRDRMGETQYF. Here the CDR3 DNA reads TGTGCCAGCAGCCACCGGGACAGGATGGGAGAGACCCAGTACTTC.

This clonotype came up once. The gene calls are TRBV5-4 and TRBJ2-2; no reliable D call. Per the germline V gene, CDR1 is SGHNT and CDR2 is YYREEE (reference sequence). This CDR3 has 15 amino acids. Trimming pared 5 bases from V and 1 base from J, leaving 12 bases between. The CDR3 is CASSPWTENTGELFF. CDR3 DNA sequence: TGTGCCAGCAGTCCCTGGACCGAGAACACCGGGGAGCTGTTTTTT.

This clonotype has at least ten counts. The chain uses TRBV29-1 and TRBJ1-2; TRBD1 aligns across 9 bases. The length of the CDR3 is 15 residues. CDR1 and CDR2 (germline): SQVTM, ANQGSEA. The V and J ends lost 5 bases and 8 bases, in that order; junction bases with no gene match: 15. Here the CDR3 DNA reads TGCAGCGTTCGAGGGAGGGACAGGGTTACGTACGGCTACACCTTC. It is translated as CSVRGRDRVTYGYTF.

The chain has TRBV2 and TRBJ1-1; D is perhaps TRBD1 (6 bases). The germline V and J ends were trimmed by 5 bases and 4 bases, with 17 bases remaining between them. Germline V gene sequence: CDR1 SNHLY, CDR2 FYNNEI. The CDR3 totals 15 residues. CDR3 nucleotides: TGTGCCAGCAGTATCCGGGGGGGGGCGAGCACTGAAGCTTTCTTT. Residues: CASSIRGGASTEAFF.